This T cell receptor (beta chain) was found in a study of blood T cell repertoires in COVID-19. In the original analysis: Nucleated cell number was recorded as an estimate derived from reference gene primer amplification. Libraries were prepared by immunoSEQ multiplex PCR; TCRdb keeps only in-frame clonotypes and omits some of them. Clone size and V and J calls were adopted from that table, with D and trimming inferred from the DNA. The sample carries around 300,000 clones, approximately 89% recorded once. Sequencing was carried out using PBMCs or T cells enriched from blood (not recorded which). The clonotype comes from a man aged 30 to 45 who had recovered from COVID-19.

This CDR3 is CASSFEDSYEQYF. In DNA form, the CDR3 reads TGTGCCAGCAGCTTTGAGGATTCCTACGAGCAGTACTTC. The chain is built from TRBV5-4 and TRBJ2-7; D unresolved. This CDR3 region has 13 residues. Deletions cut 2 bases from V and 1 base from J, with 7 bases between. CDR1 is SGHNT, CDR2 YYREEE, per germline (reference sequence). The entire variable domain, with the rest obtained from reference TRBV5-4 and TRBJ2-7, is as follows: ETGVTQSPTHLIKTRGQQVTLRCSSQSGHNTVSWYQQALGQGPQFIFQYYREEENGRGNFPPRFSGLQFPNYSSELNVNALELDDSALYLCASSFEDSYEQYFGPGTRLTVT.